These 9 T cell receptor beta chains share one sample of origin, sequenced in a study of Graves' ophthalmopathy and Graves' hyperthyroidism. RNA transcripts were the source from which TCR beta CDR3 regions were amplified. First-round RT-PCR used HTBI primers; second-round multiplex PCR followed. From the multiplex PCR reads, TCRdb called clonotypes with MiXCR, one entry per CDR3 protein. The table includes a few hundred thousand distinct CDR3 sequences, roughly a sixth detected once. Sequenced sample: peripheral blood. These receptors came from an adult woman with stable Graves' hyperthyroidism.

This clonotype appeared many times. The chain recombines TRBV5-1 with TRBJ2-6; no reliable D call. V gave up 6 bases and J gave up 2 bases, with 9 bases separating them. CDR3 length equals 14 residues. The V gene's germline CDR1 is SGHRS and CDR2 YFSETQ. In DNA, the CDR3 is TGCGCCAGCAACGCGTTAACTGGGGCCAACGTCCTGACTTTC. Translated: CASNALTGANVLTF. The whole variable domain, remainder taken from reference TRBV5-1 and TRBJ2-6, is KAGVTQTPRYLIKTRGQQVTLSCSPISGHRSVSWYQQTPGQGLQFLFEYFSETQRNKGNFPGRFSGRQFSNSRSEMNVSTLELGDSALYLCASNALTGANVLTFGAGSRLTVL.

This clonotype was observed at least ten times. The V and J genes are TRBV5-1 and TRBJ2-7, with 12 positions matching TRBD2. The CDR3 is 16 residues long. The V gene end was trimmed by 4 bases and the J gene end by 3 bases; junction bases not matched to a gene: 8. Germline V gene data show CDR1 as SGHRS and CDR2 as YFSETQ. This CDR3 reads CASSATSGRSRYEQYF. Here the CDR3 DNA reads TGCGCCAGCAGCGCGACTAGCGGGAGAAGTCGCTACGAGCAGTACTTC. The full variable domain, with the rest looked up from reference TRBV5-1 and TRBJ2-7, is KAGVTQTPRYLIKTRGQQVTLSCSPISGHRSVSWYQQTPGQGLQFLFEYFSETQRNKGNFPGRFSGRQFSNSRSEMNVSTLELGDSALYLCASSATSGRSRYEQYFGPGTRLTVT.

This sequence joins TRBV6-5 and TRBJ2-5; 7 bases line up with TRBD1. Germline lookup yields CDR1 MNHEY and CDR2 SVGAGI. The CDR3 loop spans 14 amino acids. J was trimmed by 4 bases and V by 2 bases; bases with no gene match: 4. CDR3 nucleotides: TGTGCCAGCAGTTACCCAGGGGGAGCAGAGACCCAGTACTTC. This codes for CASSYPGGAETQYF.

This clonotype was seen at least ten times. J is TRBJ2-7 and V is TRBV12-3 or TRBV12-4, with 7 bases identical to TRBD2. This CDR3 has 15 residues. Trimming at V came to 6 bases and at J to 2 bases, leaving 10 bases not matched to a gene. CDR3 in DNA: TGTGCCAGCAGCCCTAGACTAGCCCACACCTACGAGCAGTACTTC. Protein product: CASSPRLAHTYEQYF.

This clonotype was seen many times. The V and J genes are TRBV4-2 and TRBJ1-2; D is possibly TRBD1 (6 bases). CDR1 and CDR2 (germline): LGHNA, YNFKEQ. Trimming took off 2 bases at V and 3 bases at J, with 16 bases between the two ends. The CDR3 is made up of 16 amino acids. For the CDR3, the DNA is TGTGCCAGCAGCCAACACGTCAGGGGATCGGACTATGGCTACACCTTC. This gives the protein CASSQHVRGSDYGYTF.

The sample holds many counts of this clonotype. In DNA form, the CDR3 reads TGTGCCAGCAGATCAACTAGCAGCGGCACCGGGGAGCTGTTTTTT. Its protein product is CASRSTSSGTGELFF. This chain joins TRBV6-1 and TRBJ2-2; D might be TRBD2 (6 bases). This CDR3 region has 15 residues. Between the trimmed V and J ends, which lost 6 bases and 4 bases, there was a span of 15 bases. Germline CDR1 is MNHNS and CDR2 is SASEGT.

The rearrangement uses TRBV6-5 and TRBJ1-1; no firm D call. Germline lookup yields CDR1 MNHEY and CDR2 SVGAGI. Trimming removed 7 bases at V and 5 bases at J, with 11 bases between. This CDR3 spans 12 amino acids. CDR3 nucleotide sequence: TGTGCCAGCATTAGGCAATATACTGAAGCTTTCTTT. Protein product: CASIRQYTEAFF.

The CDR3 is CSAYTGELFF. The CDR3, as DNA: TGCAGCGCCTACACCGGGGAGCTGTTTTTT. The rearrangement uses TRBV29-1 and TRBJ2-2; no firm D call. From germline, CDR1 is SQVTM and CDR2 ANQGSEA. CDR3 length equals 10 residues. Trimming removed 7 bases at V and 3 bases at J, with 3 bases between.

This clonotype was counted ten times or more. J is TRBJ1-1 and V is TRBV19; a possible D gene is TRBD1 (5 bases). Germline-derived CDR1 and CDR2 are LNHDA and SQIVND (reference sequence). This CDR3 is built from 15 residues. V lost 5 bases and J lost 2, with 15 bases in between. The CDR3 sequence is CASSPYRGANTEAFF. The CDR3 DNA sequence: TGTGCCAGTAGTCCGTATAGAGGGGCCAACACTGAAGCTTTCTTT.